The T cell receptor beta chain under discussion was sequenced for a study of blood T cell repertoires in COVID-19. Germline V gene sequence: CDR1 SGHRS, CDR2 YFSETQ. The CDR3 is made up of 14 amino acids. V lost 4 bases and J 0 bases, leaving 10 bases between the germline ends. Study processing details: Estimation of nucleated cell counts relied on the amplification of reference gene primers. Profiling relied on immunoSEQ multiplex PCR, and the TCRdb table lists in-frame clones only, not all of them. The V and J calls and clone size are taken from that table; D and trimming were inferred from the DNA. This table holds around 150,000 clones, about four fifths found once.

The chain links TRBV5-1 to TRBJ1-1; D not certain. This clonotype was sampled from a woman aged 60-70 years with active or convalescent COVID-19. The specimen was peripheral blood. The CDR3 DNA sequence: TGCGCCAGCAGCCCGACAACTTTGAACACTGAAGCTTTCTTT. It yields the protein CASSPTTLNTEAFF.